This T cell receptor beta chain was recorded in a study of response to subunit inactivated influenza vaccine. This CDR3 comprises 16 residues. The germline V and J ends were trimmed by 2 bases and 5 bases, with 19 bases remaining between them. Per the germline V gene, CDR1 is SGHAT and CDR2 is FQNNGV. In its sample, this clonotype was seen a few times. Its target is not known. A single record per CDR3 protein comes from TCRdb applying MiXCR to the RT-PCR reads. The top ten hold about an eighth of the sample, which has 450,000 to 600,000 distinct CDR3 sequences, about 8% seen once. Study-level results: Authors suggested seasonal influenza vaccinations each recruit few new T cells.

The V call is TRBV11-2, the J call TRBJ2-7, with D perhaps given as TRBD1 or TRBD2 (5 bases each). This clonotype originated in a man aged 45 to 70 who received an inactivated influenza vaccine. The source material was PBMCs from blood, sampled about 24 months after vaccination. The CDR3 loop reads CASSLLFGGRAHEQYF. Here the CDR3 DNA reads TGTGCCAGCAGCTTACTCTTCGGAGGCAGGGCCCACGAGCAGTACTTC.